The 2 T cell receptor beta chains below all came from one sample that was sequenced in a study of blood T cell repertoires in COVID-19. Sequenced by immunoSEQ multiplex PCR; TCRdb stores in-frame clones only, minus some. The data contain around 450,000 clones, about 90% of them singletons. What was sequenced was PBMCs or T cells enriched from blood (not recorded which). All receptors come from a woman under 30 with acute COVID-19.

The V gene is TRBV7-3, the J gene TRBJ2-1; 9 bases are shared with TRBD1. This CDR3 has 15 residues. V trimming: 1 base; J trimming: 7 bases; junction bases outside the gene matches: 5. Germline CDR1 SGHTA, CDR2 FQGTGA. CDR3 loop: CASSLISGTGNEQFF. The CDR3 bases are TGTGCCAGCAGCTTAATTTCCGGGACAGGGAATGAGCAGTTCTTC.

This chain uses TRBV7-9 with TRBJ1-1; possibly TRBD1 for D (5 bases). Deletions cut 5 bases from V and 3 bases from J, with 7 bases between. There are 12 residues in the CDR3. The germline CDR1 and CDR2 sequences are SEHNR and FQNEAQ (reference sequence). The CDR3 loop is CASSQGDTEAFF. The CDR3 DNA follows: TGTGCCAGCAGCCAGGGCGACACTGAAGCTTTCTTT.